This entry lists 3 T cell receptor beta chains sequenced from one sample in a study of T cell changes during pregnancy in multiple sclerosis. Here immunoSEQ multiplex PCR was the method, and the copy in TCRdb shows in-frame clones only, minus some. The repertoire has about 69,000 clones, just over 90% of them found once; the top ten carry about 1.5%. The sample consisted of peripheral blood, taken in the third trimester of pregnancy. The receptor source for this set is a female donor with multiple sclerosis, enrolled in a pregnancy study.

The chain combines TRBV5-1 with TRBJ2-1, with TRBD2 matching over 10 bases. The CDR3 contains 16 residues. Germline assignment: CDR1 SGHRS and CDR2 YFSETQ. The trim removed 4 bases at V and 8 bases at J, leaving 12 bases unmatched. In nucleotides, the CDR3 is TGCGCCAGCAGCCCCGGTTTAGCGGGGGGTTGGGATGAGCAGTTCTTC. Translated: CASSPGLAGGWDEQFF.

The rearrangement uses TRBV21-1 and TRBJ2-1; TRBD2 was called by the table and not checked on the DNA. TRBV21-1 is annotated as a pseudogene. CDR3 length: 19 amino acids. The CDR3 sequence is CASSNPSMTSGGAGNEQFF. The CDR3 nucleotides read TGTGCCAGCAGCAACCCCTCGATGACTAGCGGGGGGGCGGGTAATGAGCAGTTCTTC.

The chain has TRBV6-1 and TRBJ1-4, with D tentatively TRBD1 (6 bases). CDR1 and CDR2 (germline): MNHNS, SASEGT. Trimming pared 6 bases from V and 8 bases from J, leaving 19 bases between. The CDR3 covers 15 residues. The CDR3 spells CASRVDRTVGEKLFF. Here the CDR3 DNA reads TGTGCCAGCAGGGTCGACAGGACAGTAGGGGAAAAACTGTTTTTT.